The 13 T cell receptor beta chains presented below share a single source sample, sequenced in a study of T cell repertoires in cytomegalovirus infection (dated by TCRdb to between 2018 and 2020). The treatment or condition label for this specimen denotes: in vitro stimulation with specific CMV peptide epitopes to enrich CMV-specific T cells. Which antigens these TCRs recognize remains unknown. The reads were generated on an Illumina HiSeq 1500. Through fastp at Q25 and MiXCR, TCRdb rebuilt clones from the public reads, retaining in-frame beta chains. Every entry covers one CDR3 protein and lists the most common genes and DNA from its rows. The sample yields just under 500,000 distinct CDR3 sequences; roughly a third were counted once. The ten largest clones capture 15% to 20% of the sample. The sequencing here drew on cultured PBMCs, taken from culture after CMV antigen stimulation. These receptors all stem from a human donor in good health (CMV status not recorded). Some clones in this sample may be carry-over from other donors' samples.

This clonotype occurred a few times. This chain connects TRBV9 to TRBJ2-2; D gene unclear. Germline values: CDR1 SGDLS, CDR2 YYNGEE. CDR3 size: 15 residues. Trimming pared 2 bases from V and 0 bases from J, leaving 8 bases between. The CDR3 DNA follows: TGTGCCAGCAGCGTTGCCAATACGAACACCGGGGAGCTGTTTTTT. Its translation: CASSVANTNTGELFF.

In this sample, this clonotype turned up a few times. The chain links TRBV6-1 to TRBJ2-1, with 7 bases that match TRBD1. The germline V gene has CDR1 MNHNS and CDR2 SASEGT. The ends lost 4 bases at V and 5 bases at J; junction bases unmatched: 11. This CDR3 region has 16 residues. This chain's CDR3 is CASSGRPGTENNEQFF. CDR3 DNA: TGTGCCAGCAGTGGACGTCCCGGGACAGAAAACAATGAGCAGTTCTTC.

J is TRBJ2-7 and V is TRBV27; D unresolved. V gave up 4 bases and J gave up 7 bases, with 14 bases separating them. CDR3 size: 13 residues. Germline V gene sequence: CDR1 MNHEY, CDR2 SMNVEV (reference sequence). CDR3 residues: CASSSAAGGEQYV. CDR3 nucleotides: TGTGCCAGCAGTTCCGCGGCAGGCGGTGAGCAGTACGTC.

This clonotype has ten or more counts. V usage is TRBV7-2 and J usage is TRBJ2-7; a possible D gene is TRBD2 (6 bases). Trimming left V 4 bases short and J 6 bases short, with 16 bases between. The CDR3 covers 14 residues. CDR1 is SGHTA, CDR2 FQGNSA, per germline. The CDR3, as DNA: TGTGCCAGCAGCTCTCCGGGGAGGCCGACCGAGCAGTACTTC. Translating it yields CASSSPGRPTEQYF.

The chain joins TRBV7-9 to TRBJ1-2; perhaps TRBD1 as D (6 bases). The V gene lost 0 bases and the J gene lost 4 bases, with 12 bases spanning the gap. The CDR3 spans 15 residues. In germline, CDR1 is SEHNR, CDR2 FQNEAQ (reference sequence). The CDR3 is CASSLAGGTSYGYTF. CDR3 in DNA: TGTGCCAGCAGCTTAGCGGGCGGGACAAGCTATGGCTACACCTTC.

The V and J genes are TRBV28 and TRBJ1-5; D gene unclear. V dropped 5 bases and J dropped 6 bases, with 17 bases sitting between them. This CDR3 contains 15 residues. Germline values: CDR1 MDHEN, CDR2 SYDVKM. The CDR3 reads CASSSPTPSGQPQHF. CDR3 DNA: TGTGCCAGCAGTAGCCCGACTCCCTCGGGTCAGCCCCAGCATTTT.

This clonotype has only a few counts. V gene TRBV12-3 or TRBV12-4 combines with J gene TRBJ2-2; TRBD1 agrees at 7 bases. V lost 5 bases and J lost 7; bases outside the gene matches: 4. This CDR3 has 13 residues. The CDR3 reads CASSHRGGGELFF. The CDR3 nucleotides read TGTGCCAGCAGTCACAGGGGTGGCGGGGAGCTGTTTTTT.

Turning to this clonotype: A much more abundant neighbour one base away suggests this may be a read error. The J gene is TRBJ1-3, the V gene TRBV7-2; D remains ambiguous. This CDR3 is 13 amino acids long. CDR1 SGHTA and CDR2 FQGNSA come from the germline V gene. The V end lost 1 base, the J end lost 4 bases, and 5 bases lay between the germline ends. The CDR3 spells CASSLEEGNTIYF. The DNA of the CDR3 is TGTGCCAGCAGCTTAGAGGAAGGAAACACCATATATTTT.

The chain uses TRBV2 and TRBJ1-2, with D possibly being TRBD1 (6 bases). The length of the CDR3 is 14 residues. Germline assignment: CDR1 SNHLY and CDR2 FYNNEI. Trimming left V 5 bases short and J 7 bases short, with 17 bases between. CDR3 DNA: TGTGCCAGCAGTCCAAACGGGGGGCCGGGTGGCTACACCTTC. Translating gives CASSPNGGPGGYTF.

This clonotype came up a few times. The genes are TRBV6-2 or TRBV6-3 and TRBJ1-4, with D perhaps matching TRBD1 (5 bases). CDR3 length equals 12 residues. V was trimmed by 0 bases and J by 17 bases, leaving 13 bases between them. Germline values: CDR1 MNHEY, CDR2 SVGEGT. The CDR3 DNA reads TGTGCCAGCAGTTACTCTGGCAGGGCGGTCTTTTTT. It specifies CASSYSGRAVFF.

This clonotype was seen a handful of times. The chain couples TRBV28 to TRBJ2-3; D may be TRBD1 or TRBD2 (5 bases each). Germline loops: CDR1 MDHEN, CDR2 SYDVKM. The CDR3 has 18 amino acids. Trimming pared 3 bases from V and 4 bases from J, leaving 23 bases between. CDR3 region: CASSFGAGPGRRSDTQYF. CDR3 DNA: TGTGCCAGCAGTTTCGGGGCTGGTCCAGGTCGTCGTTCAGATACGCAGTATTTT.

This clonotype appeared a few times. This chain joins TRBV6-1 and TRBJ2-3, with unresolved D. CDR1 MNHNS and CDR2 SASEGT come from the germline V gene. CDR3 length equals 15 residues. V was cut by 3 bases and J by 0 bases, with 10 bases left in between. CDR3 amino acids: CASSDSWASTDTQYF. The CDR3 nucleotides read TGTGCCAGCAGTGATAGTTGGGCTAGCACAGATACGCAGTATTTT.

The chain is built from TRBV7-6 and TRBJ1-2, with D maybe TRBD1 (5 bases). Looked up from germline, CDR1 is SGHVS and CDR2 is FNYEAQ. The CDR3 is made up of 14 amino acids. Trimming left V 10 bases short and J 0 bases short, with 15 bases between. CDR3 region: CATKKDSTNYGYTF. The CDR3 coding sequence is TGTGCCACCAAGAAAGACAGTACTAACTATGGCTACACCTTC.